This T cell receptor (beta chain) was found in a study of pediatric ulcerative colitis. Profiling relied on immunoSEQ multiplex PCR, and the TCRdb table lists in-frame clones only, not all of them. Seen here are approximately 60,000 clones, about 86% observed once, and the top ten hold around 3.5%. Germline V gene sequence: CDR1 MGHRA, CDR2 YSYEKL. The CDR3 length is 15 residues. J was trimmed by 8 bases and V by 4 bases; bases with no gene match: 10. Specimen: blood. This chain links TRBV4-1 with TRBJ2-1; 8 nucleotides align to TRBD1. The TCR comes from a boy aged 5-17 years with severe ulcerative colitis. This chain's CDR3 is CASSLTSETGDEQFF. The DNA of the CDR3 is TGCGCCAGCAGCCTGACGAGTGAGACAGGGGATGAGCAGTTCTTC.